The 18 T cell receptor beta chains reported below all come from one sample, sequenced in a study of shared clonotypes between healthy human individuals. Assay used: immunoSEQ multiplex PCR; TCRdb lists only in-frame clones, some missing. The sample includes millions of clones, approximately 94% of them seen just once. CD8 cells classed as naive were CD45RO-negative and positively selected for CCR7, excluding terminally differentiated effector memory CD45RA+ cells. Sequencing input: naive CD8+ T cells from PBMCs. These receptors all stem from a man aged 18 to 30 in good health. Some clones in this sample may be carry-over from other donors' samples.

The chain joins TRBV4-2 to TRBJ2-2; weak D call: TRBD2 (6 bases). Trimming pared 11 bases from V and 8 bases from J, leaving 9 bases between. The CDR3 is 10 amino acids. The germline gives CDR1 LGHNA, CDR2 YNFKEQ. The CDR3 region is CACGEGELFF. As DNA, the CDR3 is TGTGCCTGCGGGGAGGGGGAGCTGTTTTTT.

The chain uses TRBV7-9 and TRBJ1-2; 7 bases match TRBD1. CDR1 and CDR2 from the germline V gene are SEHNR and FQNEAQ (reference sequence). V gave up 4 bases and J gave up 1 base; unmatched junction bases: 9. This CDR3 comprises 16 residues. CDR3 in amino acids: CASSYVGDSLNYGYTF. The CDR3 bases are TGTGCCAGCAGCTACGTGGGGGACAGTCTTAACTATGGCTACACCTTC.

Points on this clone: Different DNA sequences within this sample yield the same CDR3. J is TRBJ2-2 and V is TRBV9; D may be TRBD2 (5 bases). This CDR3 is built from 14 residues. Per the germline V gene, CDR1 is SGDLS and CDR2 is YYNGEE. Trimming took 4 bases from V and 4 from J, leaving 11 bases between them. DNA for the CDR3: TGTGCCAGCAGCCCACGAGGAGGCACCGGGGAGCTGTTTTTT. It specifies CASSPRGGTGELFF. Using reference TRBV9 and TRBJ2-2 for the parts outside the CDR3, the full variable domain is DSGVTQTPKHLITATGQRVTLRCSPRSGDLSVYWYQQSLDQGLQFLIQYYNGEERAKGNILERFSAQQFPDLHSELNLSSLELGDSALYFCASSPRGGTGELFFGEGSRLTVL.

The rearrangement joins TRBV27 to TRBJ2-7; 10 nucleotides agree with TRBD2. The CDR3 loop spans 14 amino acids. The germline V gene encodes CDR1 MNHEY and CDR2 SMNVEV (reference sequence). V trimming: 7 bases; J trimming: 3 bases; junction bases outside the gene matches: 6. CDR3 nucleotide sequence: TGTGCCAGCACTAAACTAGCGGGAAGCTACGAGCAGTACTTC. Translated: CASTKLAGSYEQYF.

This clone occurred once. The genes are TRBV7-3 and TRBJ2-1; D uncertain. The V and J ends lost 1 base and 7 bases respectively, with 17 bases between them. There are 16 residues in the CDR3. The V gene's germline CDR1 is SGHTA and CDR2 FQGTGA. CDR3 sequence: CASSLKPTRFENEQFF. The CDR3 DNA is TGTGCCAGCAGCTTAAAACCCACGCGCTTTGAAAATGAGCAGTTCTTC.

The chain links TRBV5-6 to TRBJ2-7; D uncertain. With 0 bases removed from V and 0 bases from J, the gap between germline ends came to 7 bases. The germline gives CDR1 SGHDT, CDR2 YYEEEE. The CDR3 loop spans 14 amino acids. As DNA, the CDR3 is TGTGCCAGCAGCTTGGTACTTTCCTCCTACGAGCAGTACTTC. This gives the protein CASSLVLSSYEQYF. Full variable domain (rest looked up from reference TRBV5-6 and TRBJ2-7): DAGVTQSPTHLIKTRGQQVTLRCSPKSGHDTVSWYQQALGQGPQFIFQYYEEEERQRGNFPDRFSGHQFPNYSSELNVNALLLGDSALYLCASSLVLSSYEQYFGPGTRLTVT.

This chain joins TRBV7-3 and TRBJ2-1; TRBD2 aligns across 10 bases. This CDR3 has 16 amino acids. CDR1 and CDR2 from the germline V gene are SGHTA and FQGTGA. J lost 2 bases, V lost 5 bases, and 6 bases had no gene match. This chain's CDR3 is CASSLILAGAYNEQFF. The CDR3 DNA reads TGTGCCAGCAGCCTAATTCTAGCGGGAGCCTACAATGAGCAGTTCTTC.

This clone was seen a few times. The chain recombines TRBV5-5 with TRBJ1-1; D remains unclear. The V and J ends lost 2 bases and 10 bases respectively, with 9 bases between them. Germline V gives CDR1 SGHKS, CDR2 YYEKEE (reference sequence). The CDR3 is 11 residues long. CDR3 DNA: TGTGCCAGCAGCTTCGGGTGGCTAGCTTTCTTT. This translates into CASSFGWLAFF.

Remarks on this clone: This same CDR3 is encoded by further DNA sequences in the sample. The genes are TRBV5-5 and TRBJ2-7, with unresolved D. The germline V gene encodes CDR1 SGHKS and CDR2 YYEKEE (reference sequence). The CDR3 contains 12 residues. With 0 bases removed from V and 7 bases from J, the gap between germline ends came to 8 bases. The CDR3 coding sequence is TGTGCCAGCAGCTTGGGGCTCCGGGAGCAGTACTTC. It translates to CASSLGLREQYF.

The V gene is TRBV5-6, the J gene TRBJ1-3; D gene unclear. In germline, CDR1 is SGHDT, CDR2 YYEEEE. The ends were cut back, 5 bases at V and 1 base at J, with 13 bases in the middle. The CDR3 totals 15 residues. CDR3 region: CASSQRTYSGNTIYF. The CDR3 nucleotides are TGTGCCAGCAGTCAACGGACGTATTCTGGAAACACCATATATTTT.

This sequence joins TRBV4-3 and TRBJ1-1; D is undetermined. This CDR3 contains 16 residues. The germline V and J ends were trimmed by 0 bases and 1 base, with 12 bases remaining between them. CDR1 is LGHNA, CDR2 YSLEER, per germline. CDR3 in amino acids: CASSQDRGIGNTEAFF. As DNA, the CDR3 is TGCGCCAGCAGCCAAGATCGCGGGATTGGGAACACTGAAGCTTTCTTT.

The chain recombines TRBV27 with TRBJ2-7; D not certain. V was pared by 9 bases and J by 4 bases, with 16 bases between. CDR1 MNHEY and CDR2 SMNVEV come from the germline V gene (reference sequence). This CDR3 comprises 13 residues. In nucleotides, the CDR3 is TGTGCCAGTAGGGCGCTTATAGAGTACGAGCAGTACTTC. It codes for CASRALIEYEQYF.

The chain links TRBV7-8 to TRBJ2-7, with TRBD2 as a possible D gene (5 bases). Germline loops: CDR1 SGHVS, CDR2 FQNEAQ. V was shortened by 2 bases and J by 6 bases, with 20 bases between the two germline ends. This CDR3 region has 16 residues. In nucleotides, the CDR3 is TGTGCCAGCAGCTTATCTTCCGGAGGTTATCTGGTCGAGCAGTACTTC. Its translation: CASSLSSGGYLVEQYF.

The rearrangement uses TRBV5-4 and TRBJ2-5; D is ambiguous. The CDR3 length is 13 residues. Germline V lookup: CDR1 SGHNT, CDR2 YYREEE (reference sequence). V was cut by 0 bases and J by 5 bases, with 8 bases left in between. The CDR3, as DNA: TGTGCCAGCAGCTTGGAGGGTAGCGAGACCCAGTACTTC. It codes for CASSLEGSETQYF.

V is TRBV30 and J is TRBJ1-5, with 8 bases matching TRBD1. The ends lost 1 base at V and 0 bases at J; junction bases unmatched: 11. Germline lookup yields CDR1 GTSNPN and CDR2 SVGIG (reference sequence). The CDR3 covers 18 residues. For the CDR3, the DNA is TGTGCCTGGAGTGAGGAAAGGACAGGGATCTATAGCAATCAGCCCCAGCATTTT. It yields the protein CAWSEERTGIYSNQPQHF.

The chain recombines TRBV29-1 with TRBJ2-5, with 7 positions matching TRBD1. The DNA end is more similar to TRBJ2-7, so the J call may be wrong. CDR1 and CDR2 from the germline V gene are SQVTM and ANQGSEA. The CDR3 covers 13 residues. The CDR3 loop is CSVISRQGYEQYF. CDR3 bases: TGCAGCGTGATTAGCAGACAGGGCTACGAGCAGTACTTC.

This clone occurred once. In DNA, the CDR3 is TGTGCCAGCACCTACTACGAGCAGTACTTC. Its translation: CASTYYEQYF. This chain uses TRBV6-5 with TRBJ2-7; D gene ambiguous. Per germline, CDR1 MNHEY and CDR2 SVGAGI. The CDR3 runs to 10 residues. V lost 7 bases and J lost 3, with 4 bases in between.

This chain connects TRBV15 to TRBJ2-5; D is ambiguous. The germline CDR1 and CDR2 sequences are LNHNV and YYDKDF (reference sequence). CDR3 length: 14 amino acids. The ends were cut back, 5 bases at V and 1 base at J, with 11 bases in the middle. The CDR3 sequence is CATSLWVAQETQYF. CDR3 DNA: TGTGCCACCAGCCTTTGGGTGGCCCAAGAGACCCAGTACTTC. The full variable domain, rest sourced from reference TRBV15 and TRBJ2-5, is DAMVIQNPRYQVTQFGKPVTLSCSQTLNHNVMYWYQQKSSQAPKLLFHYYDKDFNNEADTPDNFQSRRPNTSFCFLDIRSPGLGDTAMYLCATSLWVAQETQYFGPGTRLLVL.